Shown below are 26 T cell receptor beta chains from a single sample sequenced in a study of blood T cell repertoires in COVID-19. Produced via immunoSEQ multiplex PCR; TCRdb's table is partial and in-frame only. The sample holds approximately 130,000 clones; approximately 80% are singletons and the top ten take 8% to 10%. The sequencing sample was made of peripheral blood. Source of these receptors: a man in his forties with active or convalescent COVID-19.

This chain uses TRBV7-9 with TRBJ2-1; D is unresolved. Germline CDR1 is SEHNR and CDR2 is FQNEAQ (reference sequence). Trimming removed 1 base at V and 5 bases at J, with 9 bases between. The CDR3 is 14 amino acids. The CDR3 loop reads CASSLGVGDNEQFF. The CDR3 bases are TGTGCCAGCAGCTTAGGTGTTGGAGACAATGAGCAGTTCTTC.

The chain couples TRBV2 to TRBJ1-6; D is perhaps TRBD1 (6 bases). This CDR3 region has 14 residues. V was pared by 4 bases and J by 5 bases, with 9 bases between. Germline CDR1 is SNHLY and CDR2 is FYNNEI. The CDR3 coding sequence is TGTGCCAGCAGTGGGACAGTTAATAATTCACCCCTCCACTTT. Encoded protein: CASSGTVNNSPLHF.

The V gene is TRBV7-3, the J gene TRBJ2-3; 7 nucleotides align to TRBD1. This CDR3 spans 16 amino acids. V lost 5 bases to trimming and J lost 0 bases; unmatched junction nucleotides: 8. The germline CDR1 and CDR2 sequences are SGHTA and FQGTGA. The CDR3 nucleotides read TGTGCCAGCAGCCCCGCCCCGGGACAGAGCACAGATACGCAGTATTTT. Protein: CASSPAPGQSTDTQYF.

The rearrangement joins TRBV4-1 to TRBJ1-1; D not resolved. This CDR3 region has 13 residues. Trimming took 3 bases from V and 5 from J, leaving 10 bases between them. The V gene's germline CDR1 is MGHRA and CDR2 YSYEKL. CDR3: CASSHIVYTEAFF. CDR3 in DNA: TGCGCCAGCAGCCATATCGTCTATACTGAAGCTTTCTTT.

V is TRBV6-5 and J is TRBJ1-1, with D hard to call. The CDR3 has 14 residues. Trimming left V 3 bases short and J 2 bases short, with 10 bases between. Germline V gene data show CDR1 as MNHEY and CDR2 as SVGAGI. The CDR3 loop is CASSYNRVNTEAFF. DNA for the CDR3: TGTGCCAGCAGTTATAACCGAGTCAACACTGAAGCTTTCTTT.

The V call is TRBV10-3, the J call TRBJ2-1; D is unclear. The CDR3 consists of 15 residues. CDR1 and CDR2 (germline): ENHRY, SYGVKD. Trimming removed 0 bases from V and 3 bases from J, with 9 bases in between. CDR3 sequence reads: CAISESKNSYNEQFF. As DNA, the CDR3 is TGTGCCATCAGTGAGTCGAAGAATAGCTACAATGAGCAGTTCTTC.

This clone has just one count. The chain recombines TRBV5-1 with TRBJ1-6; 9 nucleotides agree with TRBD1. The V segment lost 3 bases and the J segment 7 bases; nucleotides outside the gene matches: 2. The CDR3 runs 14 residues. Germline loops: CDR1 SGHRS, CDR2 YFSETQ. The CDR3 bases are TGCGCCAGCAGCTCCGGGACAGGGAATTCACCCCTCCACTTT. Amino acids: CASSSGTGNSPLHF.

The V and J genes are TRBV10-1 and TRBJ1-6; TRBD1 agrees at 9 bases. This CDR3 contains 14 residues. The V gene end was trimmed by 6 bases and the J gene end by 7 bases; junction bases not matched to a gene: 4. Germline V gene lookup returns CDR1 WNHNN and CDR2 SYGVQD (reference sequence). The CDR3 protein is CASSTGGENSPLHF. CDR3 nucleotide sequence: TGCGCCAGCAGCACAGGGGGCGAGAATTCACCCCTCCACTTT.

This clone occurred many times. The gene calls are TRBV6-5 and TRBJ2-3; tentatively, D is TRBD2 (6 bases). Between the trimmed V and J ends, which lost 8 bases and 13 bases, there was a span of 25 bases. The CDR3 totals 14 residues. Germline CDR1 is MNHEY and CDR2 is SVGAGI. CDR3: CASRIPSGPREEYF. The CDR3 DNA reads TGTGCCAGCCGGATCCCGAGCGGGCCTAGGGAGGAGTATTTT.

This chain joins TRBV5-1 and TRBJ2-2; the match to TRBD1 covers 11 bases. In germline, CDR1 is SGHRS, CDR2 YFSETQ. V trimming: 4 bases; J trimming: 6 bases; junction bases outside the gene matches: 5. CDR3 length equals 15 residues. In DNA form, the CDR3 reads TGCGCCAGCAGCATCCGGACAGGGGGCTCCGGGGAGCTGTTTTTT. It codes for CASSIRTGGSGELFF.

The chain links TRBV11-2 to TRBJ1-3; D call uncertain. This CDR3 has 16 amino acids. Germline CDR1 reads SGHAT; CDR2 reads FQNNGV. Deletions cut 0 bases from V and 0 bases from J, with 9 bases between. The CDR3 DNA sequence: TGTGCCAGCAGCTTAGATCACCTGAGCTCTGGAAACACCATATATTTT. This sequence encodes CASSLDHLSSGNTIYF.

The rearrangement joins TRBV2 to TRBJ1-4; a weak D match, TRBD1 (5 bases). The germline V and J ends were trimmed by 3 bases and 7 bases, with 18 bases remaining between them. From germline, CDR1 is SNHLY and CDR2 FYNNEI. CDR3 length: 16 amino acids. The CDR3 region has the DNA TGTGCCAGCAGTGAGAGACAGAGAGGCGGGGGTGAAAAACTGTTTTTT. It yields the protein CASSERQRGGGEKLFF.

This clone was observed many times. The rearrangement uses TRBV12-3 or TRBV12-4 and TRBJ1-3; the D is unclear. The V end was cut by 4 bases, the J end by 7 bases, with 8 bases between. CDR3 length: 12 residues. CDR3 residues: CASSSGRNTIYF. The CDR3 nucleotides are TGTGCCAGCAGTTCGGGTCGGAACACCATATATTTT.

The J gene is TRBJ1-2, the V gene TRBV7-9; D possibly corresponds to TRBD1 (6 bases). Germline V gene data show CDR1 as SEHNR and CDR2 as FQNEAQ (reference sequence). The CDR3 runs 13 residues. V lost 6 bases and J lost 4, with 12 bases in between. The CDR3 DNA sequence: TGTGCCAGCAGAAGTACAGGGCCCTATGGCTACACCTTC. Its translation is CASRSTGPYGYTF.

The chain employs TRBV2 and TRBJ2-1, with D perhaps matching TRBD2 (6 bases). This CDR3 spans 15 amino acids. Germline CDR1 SNHLY, CDR2 FYNNEI. V lost 8 bases and J lost 1, with 15 bases in between. CDR3 sequence: CASGIPGRSYNEQFF. The CDR3 nucleotides read TGTGCCAGCGGCATCCCAGGGAGGTCCTACAATGAGCAGTTCTTC.

The chain is built from TRBV7-2 and TRBJ2-1; the D is unclear. Germline V gene sequence: CDR1 SGHTA, CDR2 FQGNSA. The CDR3 is 15 amino acids. Trimming took off 4 bases at V and 0 bases at J, with 10 bases between the two ends. CDR3 sequence: CASSWQVASYNEQFF. In DNA, the CDR3 is TGTGCCAGCAGCTGGCAGGTGGCCTCCTACAATGAGCAGTTCTTC. Looking up the rest from reference TRBV7-2 and TRBJ2-1 gives the full variable domain: GAGVSQSPSNKVTEKGKDVELRCDPISGHTALYWYRQSLGQGLEFLIYFQGNSAPDKSGLPSDRFSAERTGGSVSTLTIQRTQQEDSAVYLCASSWQVASYNEQFFGPGTRLTVL.

The chain recombines TRBV12-3 or TRBV12-4 with TRBJ1-2, with D unclear. V lost 3 bases to trimming and J lost 1 base, with 3 bases between them. The CDR3 sequence is 12 residues long. In DNA, the CDR3 is TGTGCCAGCAGTTTCCGTAACTATGGCTACACCTTC. This codes for CASSFRNYGYTF.

The rearrangement uses TRBV7-2 and TRBJ2-2; 7 positions agree with TRBD1. The CDR3 is 14 residues long. Trimming cost V 3 bases and J 5 bases; bases outside gene matches: 3. Germline V gene sequence: CDR1 SGHTA, CDR2 FQGNSA. CDR3 nucleotides: TGTGCCAGCAGCTTGACAGGGCGGACCGGGGAGCTGTTTTTT. Protein product: CASSLTGRTGELFF.

The chain employs TRBV6-5 and TRBJ1-1; no reliable D call. Germline lookup yields CDR1 MNHEY and CDR2 SVGAGI. Trimming left V 6 bases short and J 4 bases short, with 9 bases between. The CDR3 is made up of 12 amino acids. CDR3 DNA: TGTGCCAGCAGCAATGTGGCCACTGAAGCTTTCTTT. Translated: CASSNVATEAFF.

The DNA for the CDR3 is TGTGCCAGCAGTTTGTGGGGGGTAGGGCAAGAGACCCAGTACTTC. Protein: CASSLWGVGQETQYF. The chain carries TRBV27 and TRBJ2-5, with TRBD2 as a possible D gene (6 bases). The CDR3 covers 15 residues. Germline values: CDR1 MNHEY, CDR2 SMNVEV (reference sequence). The ends were cut back, 3 bases at V and 2 bases at J, with 13 bases in the middle.

The genes are TRBV7-2 and TRBJ2-4; TRBD2 aligns across 11 bases. The CDR3 has 15 residues. V was pared by 6 bases and J by 6 bases, with 7 bases of the junction left unmatched. Per germline, CDR1 SGHTA and CDR2 FQGNSA. The CDR3 here is CASSISGTSGNIQYF. CDR3 DNA: TGTGCCAGCAGTATTTCCGGGACTAGCGGAAACATTCAGTACTTC.

In DNA form, the CDR3 reads TGTGCCAGCAGCTTAGATAGGGGGGGACAAGAAGCTTTCTTT. Residues: CASSLDRGGQEAFF. The gene calls are TRBV7-8 and TRBJ1-1, with D maybe TRBD1 (6 bases). CDR1 is SGHVS, CDR2 FQNEAQ, per germline. With 1 base removed from V and 8 bases from J, the gap between germline ends came to 14 bases. The CDR3 loop spans 14 amino acids.

The chain employs TRBV6-1 and TRBJ1-5, with a weak D call TRBD1 (5 bases). Germline assignment: CDR1 MNHNS and CDR2 SASEGT. Trimming pared 2 bases from V and 3 bases from J, leaving 11 bases between. CDR3 length: 15 residues. DNA of the CDR3: TGTGCCAGCAGTGAACAGGGAAACAACAATCAGCCCCAGCATTTT. This encodes CASSEQGNNNQPQHF.

The genes are TRBV6-5 and TRBJ2-5; 7 bases are shared with TRBD2. The CDR3 extends over 14 amino acids. Germline V lookup: CDR1 MNHEY, CDR2 SVGAGI. The J segment lost 2 bases and the V segment lost 5 bases, leaving 5 bases of the junction unmatched. For the CDR3, the DNA is TGTGCCAGCAGTCGTGGGGGGGTACAAGAGACCCAGTACTTC. It codes for CASSRGGVQETQYF.

The chain recombines TRBV2 with TRBJ1-5, with unresolved D. Germline assignment: CDR1 SNHLY and CDR2 FYNNEI. CDR3 length equals 15 residues. V lost 1 base to trimming and J lost 5 bases, with 12 bases between them. The CDR3 reads CASSEDGNRDQPQHF. CDR3 sequence (DNA): TGTGCCAGCAGTGAAGACGGGAATAGGGATCAGCCCCAGCATTTT.

The chain recombines TRBV7-2 with TRBJ2-7; 8 nucleotides match TRBD2. Germline loops: CDR1 SGHTA, CDR2 FQGNSA. The J segment lost 6 bases and the V segment lost 1 base, leaving 11 bases of the junction unmatched. This CDR3 spans 16 amino acids. CDR3 sequence reads: CASSLVTGGLNSEQYF. CDR3 coding DNA: TGTGCCAGCAGCTTAGTGACGGGGGGGCTGAATAGCGAGCAGTACTTC.